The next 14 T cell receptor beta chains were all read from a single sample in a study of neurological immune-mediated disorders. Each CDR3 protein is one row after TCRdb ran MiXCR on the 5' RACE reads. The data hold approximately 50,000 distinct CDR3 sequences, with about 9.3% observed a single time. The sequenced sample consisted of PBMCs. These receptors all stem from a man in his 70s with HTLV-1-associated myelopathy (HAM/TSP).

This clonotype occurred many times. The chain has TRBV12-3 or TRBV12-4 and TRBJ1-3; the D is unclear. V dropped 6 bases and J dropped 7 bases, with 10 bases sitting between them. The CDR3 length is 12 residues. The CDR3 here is CASSPQDNTIYF. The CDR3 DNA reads TGTGCCAGCAGCCCCCAGGATAACACCATATATTTT.

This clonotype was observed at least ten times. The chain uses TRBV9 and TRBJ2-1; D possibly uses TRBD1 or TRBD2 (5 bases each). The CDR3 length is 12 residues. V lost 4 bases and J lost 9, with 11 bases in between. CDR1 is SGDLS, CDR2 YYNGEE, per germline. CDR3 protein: CASSPAGTEQFF. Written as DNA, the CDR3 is TGTGCCAGCAGCCCCGCAGGGACTGAGCAGTTCTTC. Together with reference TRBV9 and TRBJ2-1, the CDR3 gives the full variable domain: DSGVTQTPKHLITATGQRVTLRCSPRSGDLSVYWYQQSLDQGLQFLIQYYNGEERAKGNILERFSAQQFPDLHSELNLSSLELGDSALYFCASSPAGTEQFFGPGTRLTVL.

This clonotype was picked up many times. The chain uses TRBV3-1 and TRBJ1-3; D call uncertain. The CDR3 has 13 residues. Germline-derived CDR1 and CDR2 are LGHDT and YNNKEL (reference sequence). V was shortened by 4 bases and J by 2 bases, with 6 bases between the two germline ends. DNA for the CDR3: TGTGCCAGCAGCCCAGCCACTGGAAACACCATATATTTT. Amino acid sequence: CASSPATGNTIYF.

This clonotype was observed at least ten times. DNA of the CDR3: TGTGCCAGTAGTTATGACCTGGGAATCACAGATACGCAGTATTTT. Its translation is CASSYDLGITDTQYF. The J gene is TRBJ2-3, the V gene TRBV19; no clear D. Trimming took 5 bases from V and 2 from J, leaving 14 bases between them. This CDR3 is built from 15 residues. Germline V gene lookup returns CDR1 LNHDA and CDR2 SQIVND (reference sequence).

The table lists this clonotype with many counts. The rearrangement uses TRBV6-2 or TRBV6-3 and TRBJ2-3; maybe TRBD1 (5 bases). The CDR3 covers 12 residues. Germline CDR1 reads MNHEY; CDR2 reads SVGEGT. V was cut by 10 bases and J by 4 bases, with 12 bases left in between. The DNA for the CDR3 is TGTGCCATCCCCCAGGGCCCAGATACGCAGTATTTT. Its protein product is CAIPQGPDTQYF.

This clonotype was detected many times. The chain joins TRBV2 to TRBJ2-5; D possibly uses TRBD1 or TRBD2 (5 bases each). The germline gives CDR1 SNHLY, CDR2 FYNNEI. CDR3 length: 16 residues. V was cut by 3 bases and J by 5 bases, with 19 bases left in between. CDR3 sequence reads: CASSDFGAGTRETQYF. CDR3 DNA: TGTGCCAGCAGTGACTTCGGGGCAGGGACGAGGGAGACCCAGTACTTC.

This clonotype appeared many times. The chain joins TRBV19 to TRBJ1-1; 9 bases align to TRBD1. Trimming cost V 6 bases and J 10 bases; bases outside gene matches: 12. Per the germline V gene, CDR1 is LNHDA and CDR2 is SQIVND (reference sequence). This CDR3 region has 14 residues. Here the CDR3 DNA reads TGTGCCAGTAGAACCCGACAGGGGGGTCTTGGAGCTTTCTTT. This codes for CASRTRQGGLGAFF. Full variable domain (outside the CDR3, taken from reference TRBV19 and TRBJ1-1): DGGITQSPKYLFRKEGQNVTLSCEQNLNHDAMYWYRQDPGQGLRLIYYSQIVNDFQKGDIAEGYSVSREKKESFPLTVTSAQKNPTAFYLCASRTRQGGLGAFFGQGTRLTVV.

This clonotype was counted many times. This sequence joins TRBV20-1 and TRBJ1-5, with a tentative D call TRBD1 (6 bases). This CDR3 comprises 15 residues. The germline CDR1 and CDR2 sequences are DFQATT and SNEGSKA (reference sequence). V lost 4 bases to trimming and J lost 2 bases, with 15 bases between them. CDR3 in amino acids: CSATTQGRGNQPQHF. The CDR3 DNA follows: TGCAGTGCTACAACTCAGGGGCGTGGCAATCAGCCCCAGCATTTT.

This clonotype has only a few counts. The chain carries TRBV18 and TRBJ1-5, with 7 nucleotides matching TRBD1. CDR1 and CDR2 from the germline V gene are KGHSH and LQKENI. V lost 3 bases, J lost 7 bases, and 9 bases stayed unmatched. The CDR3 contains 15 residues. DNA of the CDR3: TGTGCCAGCTCACCTAGGGGCAGGGGGGAGCAGCCCCAGCATTTT. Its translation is CASSPRGRGEQPQHF.

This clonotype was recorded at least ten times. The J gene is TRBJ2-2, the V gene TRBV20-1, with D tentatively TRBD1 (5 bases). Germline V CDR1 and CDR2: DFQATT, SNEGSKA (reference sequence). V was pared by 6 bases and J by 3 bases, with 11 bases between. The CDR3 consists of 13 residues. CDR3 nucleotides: TGCAGTGCACCGACAGTGGACACCGGGGAGCTGTTTTTT. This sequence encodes CSAPTVDTGELFF.

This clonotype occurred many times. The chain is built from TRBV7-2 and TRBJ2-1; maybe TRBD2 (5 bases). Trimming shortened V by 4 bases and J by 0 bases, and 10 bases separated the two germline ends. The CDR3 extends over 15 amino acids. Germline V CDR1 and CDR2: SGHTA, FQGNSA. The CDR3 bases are TGTGCCAGCAGCTCCACGGGGAGCTCCTACAATGAGCAGTTCTTC. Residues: CASSSTGSSYNEQFF. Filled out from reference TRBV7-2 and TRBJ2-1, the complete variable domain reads GAGVSQSPSNKVTEKGKDVELRCDPISGHTALYWYRQSLGQGLEFLIYFQGNSAPDKSGLPSDRFSAERTGGSVSTLTIQRTQQEDSAVYLCASSSTGSSYNEQFFGPGTRLTVL.

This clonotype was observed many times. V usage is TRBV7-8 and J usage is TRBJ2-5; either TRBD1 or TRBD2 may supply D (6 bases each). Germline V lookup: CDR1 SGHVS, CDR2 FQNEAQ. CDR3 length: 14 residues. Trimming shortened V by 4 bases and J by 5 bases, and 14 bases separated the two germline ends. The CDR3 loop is CASSSFGGRETQYF. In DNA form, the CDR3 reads TGTGCCAGCAGCTCCTTTGGGGGGCGGGAGACCCAGTACTTC.

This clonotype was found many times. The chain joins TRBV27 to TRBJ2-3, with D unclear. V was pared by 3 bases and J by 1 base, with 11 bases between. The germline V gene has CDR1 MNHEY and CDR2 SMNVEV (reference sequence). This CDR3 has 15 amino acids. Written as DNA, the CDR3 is TGTGCCAGCAGTTTCAGAGGTTCCCGCACAGATACGCAGTATTTT. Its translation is CASSFRGSRTDTQYF.

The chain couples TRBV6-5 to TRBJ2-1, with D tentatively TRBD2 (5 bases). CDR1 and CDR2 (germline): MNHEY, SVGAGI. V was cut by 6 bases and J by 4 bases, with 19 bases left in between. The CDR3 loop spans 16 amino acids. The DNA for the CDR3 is TGTGCCAGCAGACGCCGGGCGGGTGGGGTATACAATGAGCAGTTCTTC. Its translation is CASRRRAGGVYNEQFF.